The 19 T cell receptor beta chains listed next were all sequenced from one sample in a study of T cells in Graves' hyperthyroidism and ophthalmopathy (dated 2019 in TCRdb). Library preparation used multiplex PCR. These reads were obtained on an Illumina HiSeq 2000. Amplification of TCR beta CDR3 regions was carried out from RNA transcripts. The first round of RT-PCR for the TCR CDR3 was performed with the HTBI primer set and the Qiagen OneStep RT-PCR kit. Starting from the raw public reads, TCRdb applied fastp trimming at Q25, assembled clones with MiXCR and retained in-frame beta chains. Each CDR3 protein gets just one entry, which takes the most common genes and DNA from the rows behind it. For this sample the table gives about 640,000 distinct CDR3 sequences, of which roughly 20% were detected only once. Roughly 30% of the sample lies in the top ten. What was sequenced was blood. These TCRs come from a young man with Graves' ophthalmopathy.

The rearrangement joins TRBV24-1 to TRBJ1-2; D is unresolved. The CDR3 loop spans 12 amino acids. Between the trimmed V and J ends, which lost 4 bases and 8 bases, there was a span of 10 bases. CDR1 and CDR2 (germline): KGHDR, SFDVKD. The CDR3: CATSDALEGYTF. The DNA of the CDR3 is TGTGCCACCAGTGACGCGCTTGAGGGCTACACCTTC.

Written as DNA, the CDR3 is TGTGCCAGCAGCCGGGCCGGGACTAGCCTATACAATGAGCAGTTCTTC. This sequence encodes CASSRAGTSLYNEQFF. The gene calls are TRBV5-8 and TRBJ2-1; TRBD2 aligns across 9 bases. The V segment lost 4 bases and the J segment 4 bases; nucleotides outside the gene matches: 9. This CDR3 spans 16 amino acids. The V gene's germline CDR1 is SGHTS and CDR2 YDEGEE.

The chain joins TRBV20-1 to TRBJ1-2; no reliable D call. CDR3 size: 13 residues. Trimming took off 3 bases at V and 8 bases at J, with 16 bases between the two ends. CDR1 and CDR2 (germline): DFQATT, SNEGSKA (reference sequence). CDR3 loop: CSASTMLDLGYTF. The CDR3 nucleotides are TGCAGTGCTAGTACTATGTTGGACCTCGGCTACACCTTC.

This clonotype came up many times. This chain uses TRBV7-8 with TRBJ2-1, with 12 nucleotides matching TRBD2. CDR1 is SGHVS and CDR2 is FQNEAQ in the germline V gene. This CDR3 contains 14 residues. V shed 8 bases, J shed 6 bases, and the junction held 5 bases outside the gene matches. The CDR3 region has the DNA TGTGCCAGCGAACTAGCGGGAGGTCCCAATGAGCAGTTCTTC. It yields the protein CASELAGGPNEQFF.

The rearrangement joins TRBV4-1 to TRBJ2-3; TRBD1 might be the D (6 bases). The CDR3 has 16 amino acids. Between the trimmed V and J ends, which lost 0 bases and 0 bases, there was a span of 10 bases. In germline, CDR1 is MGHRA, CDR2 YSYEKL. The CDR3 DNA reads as TGCGCCAGCAGCCAAGATTCAGGGGCGAGCACAGATACGCAGTATTTT. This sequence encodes CASSQDSGASTDTQYF.

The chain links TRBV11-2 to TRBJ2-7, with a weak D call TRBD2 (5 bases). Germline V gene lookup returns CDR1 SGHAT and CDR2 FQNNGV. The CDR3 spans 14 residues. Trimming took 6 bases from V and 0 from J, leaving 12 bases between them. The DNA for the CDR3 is TGTGCCAGCAGGTACCGGGATTACTCCTACGAGCAGTACTTC. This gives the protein CASRYRDYSYEQYF.

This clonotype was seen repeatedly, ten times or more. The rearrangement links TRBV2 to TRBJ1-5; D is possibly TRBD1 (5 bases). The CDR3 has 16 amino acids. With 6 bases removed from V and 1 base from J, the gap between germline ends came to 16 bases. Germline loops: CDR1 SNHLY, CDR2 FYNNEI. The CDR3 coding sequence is TGTGCCAGCAGCCGCGACGGGAGACAGAGCAATCAGCCCCAGCATTTT. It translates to CASSRDGRQSNQPQHF.

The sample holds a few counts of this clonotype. The CDR3 DNA reads TGTGCCAGCAGGGAGGGGACCGGCACTGAAGCTTTCTTT. Protein: CASREGTGTEAFF. The rearrangement joins TRBV2 to TRBJ1-1; D is perhaps TRBD1 (5 bases). V shed 6 bases and J shed 4 bases, with 12 bases lying between them. Germline-derived CDR1 and CDR2 are SNHLY and FYNNEI. The CDR3 sequence is 13 residues long.

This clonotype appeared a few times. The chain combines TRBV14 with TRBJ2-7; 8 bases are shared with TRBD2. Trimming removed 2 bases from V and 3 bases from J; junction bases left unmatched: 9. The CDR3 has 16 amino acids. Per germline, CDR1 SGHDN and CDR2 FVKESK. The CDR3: CASSQLFAGGNYEQYF. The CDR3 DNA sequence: TGTGCCAGCAGCCAATTATTCGCGGGAGGCAACTACGAGCAGTACTTC. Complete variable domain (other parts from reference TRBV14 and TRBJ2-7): EAGVTQFPSHSVIEKGQTVTLRCDPISGHDNLYWYRRVMGKEIKFLLHFVKESKQDESGMPNNRFLAERTGGTYSTLKVQPAELEDSGVYFCASSQLFAGGNYEQYFGPGTRLTVT.

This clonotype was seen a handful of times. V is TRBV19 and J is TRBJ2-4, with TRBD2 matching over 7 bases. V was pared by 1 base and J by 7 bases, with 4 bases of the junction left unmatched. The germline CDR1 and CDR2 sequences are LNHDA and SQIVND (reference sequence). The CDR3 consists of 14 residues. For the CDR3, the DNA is TGTGCCAGTAGTATAGGATACGGGAGGAACATTCAGTACTTC. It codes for CASSIGYGRNIQYF.

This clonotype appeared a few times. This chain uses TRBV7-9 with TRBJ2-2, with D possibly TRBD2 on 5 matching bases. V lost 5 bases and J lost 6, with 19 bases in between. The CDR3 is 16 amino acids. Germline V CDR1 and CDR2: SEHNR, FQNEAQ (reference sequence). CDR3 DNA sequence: TGTGCCAGCAGCCAAGACGGGGTGGCAATTCCCGGGGAGCTGTTTTTT. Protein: CASSQDGVAIPGELFF.

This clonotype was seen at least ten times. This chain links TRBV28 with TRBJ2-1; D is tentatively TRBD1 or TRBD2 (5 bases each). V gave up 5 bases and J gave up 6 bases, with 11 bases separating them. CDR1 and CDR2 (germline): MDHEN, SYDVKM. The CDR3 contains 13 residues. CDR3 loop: CASSPHGANEQFF. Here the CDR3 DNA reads TGTGCCAGCAGTCCTCACGGGGCCAATGAGCAGTTCTTC.

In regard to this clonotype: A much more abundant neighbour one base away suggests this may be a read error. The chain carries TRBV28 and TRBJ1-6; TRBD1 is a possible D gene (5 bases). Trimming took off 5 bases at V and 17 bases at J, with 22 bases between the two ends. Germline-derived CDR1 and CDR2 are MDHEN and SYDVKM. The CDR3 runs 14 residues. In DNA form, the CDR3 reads TGTGCCAGCAGTGCGGGGACCGGGGACTTTTGGATCCACTTT. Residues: CASSAGTGDFWIHF.

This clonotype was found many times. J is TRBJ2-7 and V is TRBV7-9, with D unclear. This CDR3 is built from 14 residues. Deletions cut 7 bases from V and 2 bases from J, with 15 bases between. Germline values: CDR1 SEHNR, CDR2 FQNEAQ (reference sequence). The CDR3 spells CASTRSKPPYEQYF. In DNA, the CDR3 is TGTGCCAGCACCCGGTCTAAGCCCCCCTACGAGCAGTACTTC.

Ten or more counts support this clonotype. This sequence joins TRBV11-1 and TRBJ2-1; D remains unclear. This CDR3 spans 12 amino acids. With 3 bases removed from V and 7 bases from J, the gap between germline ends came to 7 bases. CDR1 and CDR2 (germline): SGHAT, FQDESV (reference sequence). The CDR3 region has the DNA TGTGCCAGCAGCTTCGACGGGAATGAGCAGTTCTTC. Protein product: CASSFDGNEQFF.

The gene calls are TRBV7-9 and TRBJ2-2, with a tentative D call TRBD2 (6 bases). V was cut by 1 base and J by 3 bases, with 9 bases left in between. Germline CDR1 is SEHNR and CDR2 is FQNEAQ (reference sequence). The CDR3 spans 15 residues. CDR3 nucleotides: TGTGCCAGCAGCTTAGGGGACTTTTACACCGGGGAGCTGTTTTTT. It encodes CASSLGDFYTGELFF.

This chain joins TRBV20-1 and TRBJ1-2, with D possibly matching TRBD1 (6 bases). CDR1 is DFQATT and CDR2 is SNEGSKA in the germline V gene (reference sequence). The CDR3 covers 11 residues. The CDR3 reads CSHGTSRGYTF. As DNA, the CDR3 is TGCAGCCACGGGACATCGCGGGGCTACACCTTC.

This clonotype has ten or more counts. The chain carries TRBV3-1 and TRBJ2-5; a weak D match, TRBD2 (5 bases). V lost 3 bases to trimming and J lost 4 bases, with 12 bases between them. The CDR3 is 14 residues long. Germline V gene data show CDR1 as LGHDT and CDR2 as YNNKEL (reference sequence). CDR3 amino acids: CASSQRGYGETQYF. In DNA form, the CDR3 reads TGTGCCAGCAGCCAGCGAGGGTATGGAGAGACCCAGTACTTC.

The CDR3 DNA is TGTGCCAGCAGCTCGAGACCGGGACTACGCAATTCACCCCTCCACTTT. The encoded protein is CASSSRPGLRNSPLHF. J is TRBJ1-6 and V is TRBV11-2; D is possibly TRBD1 (5 bases). Trimming took 4 bases from V and 7 from J, leaving 17 bases between them. The germline gives CDR1 SGHAT, CDR2 FQNNGV. The CDR3 loop spans 16 amino acids.